Below, one T cell receptor (beta chain) is given with its context. The data originate from a study of CD8 T cells in Susac syndrome. An amount of RNA that ranged from roughly 0.45 to 1 ug was reverse transcribed with random hexamers. Across 54 Vbeta and 13 Jbeta, immunoSEQ multiplex PCR amplified TCR beta CDR3. TCRdb analysed the immunoSEQ multiplex PCR reads with MiXCR anew, one entry per CDR3 protein. The sample records 180,000 or so distinct CDR3 sequences, 90% to 95% being singletons. CD8+ and CD4+ T cells circulating in blood were sequenced for TCR beta. TEMRA cells were enriched by FACS, and CD4+ and CD8+ T cells were negatively isolated. CDR1 and CDR2 from the germline V gene are LGHDT and YNNKEL (reference sequence). V was pared by 4 bases and J by 0 bases, with 16 bases between. This CDR3 comprises 16 residues.

The genes are TRBV3-1 and TRBJ2-7; D could derive from TRBD1 or TRBD2 (5 bases each). The TCR comes from a human donor in good health. Specimen: CD4+ T cells from PBMCs. The CDR3: CASSPIPGRSSYEQYF. In DNA, the CDR3 is TGTGCCAGCAGCCCCATTCCGGGACGTAGCTCCTACGAGCAGTACTTC.